This T cell receptor beta chain derives from a study of control samples from healthy donors and cancer patients. Measured with immunoSEQ multiplex PCR; TCRdb has only the in-frame clones, and not every one. The data contain about 150,000 clones, roughly 90% of them singletons. The ends were cut back, 0 bases at V and 3 bases at J, with 11 bases in the middle. The CDR3 loop spans 15 amino acids. Per the germline V gene, CDR1 is LNHNV and CDR2 is YYDKDF (reference sequence). The clonotype comes from a woman aged 25 to 39 in good health. The chain employs TRBV15 and TRBJ2-5, with D possibly being TRBD1 (6 bases). Sequencing input: blood. The CDR3 DNA reads as TGTGCCACCAGCAGAGATCCGACAGGCAAAGAGACCCAGTACTTC. It codes for CATSRDPTGKETQYF.